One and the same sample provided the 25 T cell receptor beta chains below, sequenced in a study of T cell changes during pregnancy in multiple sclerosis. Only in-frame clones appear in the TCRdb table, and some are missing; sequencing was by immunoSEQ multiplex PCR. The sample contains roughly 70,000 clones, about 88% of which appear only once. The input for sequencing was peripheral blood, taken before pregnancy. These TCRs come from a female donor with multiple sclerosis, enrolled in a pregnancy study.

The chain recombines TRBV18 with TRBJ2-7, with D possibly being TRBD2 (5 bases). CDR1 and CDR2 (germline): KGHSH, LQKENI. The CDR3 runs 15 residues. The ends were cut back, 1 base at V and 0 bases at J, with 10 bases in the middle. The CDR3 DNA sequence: TGTGCCAGCTCACCACTGGATAGCGCCTCCTACGAGCAGTACTTC. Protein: CASSPLDSASYEQYF.

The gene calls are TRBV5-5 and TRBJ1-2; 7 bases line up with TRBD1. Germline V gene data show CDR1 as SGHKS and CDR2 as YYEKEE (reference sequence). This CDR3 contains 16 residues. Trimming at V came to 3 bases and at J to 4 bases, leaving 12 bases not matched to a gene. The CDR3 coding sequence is TGTGCCAGCAGCTCCGGAGGGGCAGGGGGAGGCTATGGCTACACCTTC. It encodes CASSSGGAGGGYGYTF.

The CDR3 nucleotides read TGTGCTAGTGGTCTCCGGAGAGACTTAGAGACCCAGTACTTC. It codes for CASGLRRDLETQYF. J is TRBJ2-5 and V is TRBV12-5; D gene unclear. With 5 bases removed from V and 4 bases from J, the gap between germline ends came to 14 bases. Looked up from germline, CDR1 is LGHNT and CDR2 is FRNRAP. The CDR3 contains 14 residues.

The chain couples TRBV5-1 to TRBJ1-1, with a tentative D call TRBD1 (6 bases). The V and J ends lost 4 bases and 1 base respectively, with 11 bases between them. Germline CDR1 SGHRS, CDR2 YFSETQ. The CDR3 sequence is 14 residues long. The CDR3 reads CASSRGTSNTEAFF. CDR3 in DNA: TGCGCCAGCAGCCGTGGGACATCGAACACTGAAGCTTTCTTT. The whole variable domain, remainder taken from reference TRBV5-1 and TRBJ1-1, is KAGVTQTPRYLIKTRGQQVTLSCSPISGHRSVSWYQQTPGQGLQFLFEYFSETQRNKGNFPGRFSGRQFSNSRSEMNVSTLELGDSALYLCASSRGTSNTEAFFGQGTRLTVV.

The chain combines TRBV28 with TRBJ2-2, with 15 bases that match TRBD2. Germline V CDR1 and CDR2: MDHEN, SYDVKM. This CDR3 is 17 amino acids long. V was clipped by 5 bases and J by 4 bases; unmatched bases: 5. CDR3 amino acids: CASSPGLAGGPTGELFF. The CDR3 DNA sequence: TGTGCCAGCAGTCCTGGACTAGCGGGAGGGCCCACCGGGGAGCTGTTTTTT.

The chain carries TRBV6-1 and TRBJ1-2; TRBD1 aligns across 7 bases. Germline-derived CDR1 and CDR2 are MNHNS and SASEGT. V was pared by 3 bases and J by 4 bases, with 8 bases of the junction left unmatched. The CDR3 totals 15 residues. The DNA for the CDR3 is TGTGCCAGCAGTGAGGGGACAGTCAGATTCTATGGCTACACCTTC. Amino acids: CASSEGTVRFYGYTF.

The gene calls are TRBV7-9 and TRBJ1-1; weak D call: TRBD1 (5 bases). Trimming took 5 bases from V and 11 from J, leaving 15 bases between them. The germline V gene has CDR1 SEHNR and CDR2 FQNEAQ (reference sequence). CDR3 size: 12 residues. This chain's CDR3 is CASSLIQDEAFF. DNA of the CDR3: TGTGCCAGCAGCCTTATACAGGATGAGGCTTTCTTT.

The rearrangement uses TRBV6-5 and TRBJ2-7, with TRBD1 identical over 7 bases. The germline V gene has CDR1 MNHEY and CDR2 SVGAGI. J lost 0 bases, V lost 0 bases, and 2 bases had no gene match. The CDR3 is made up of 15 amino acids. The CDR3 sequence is CASSYSTGSSYEQYF. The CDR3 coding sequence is TGTGCCAGCAGTTACTCGACAGGGTCCTCCTACGAGCAGTACTTC.

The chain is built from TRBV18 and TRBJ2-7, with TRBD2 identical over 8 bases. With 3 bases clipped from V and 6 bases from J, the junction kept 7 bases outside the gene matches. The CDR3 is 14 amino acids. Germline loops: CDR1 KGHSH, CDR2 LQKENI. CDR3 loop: CASSPGRDGIEQYF. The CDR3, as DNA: TGTGCCAGCTCACCCGGGAGGGACGGAATCGAGCAGTACTTC.

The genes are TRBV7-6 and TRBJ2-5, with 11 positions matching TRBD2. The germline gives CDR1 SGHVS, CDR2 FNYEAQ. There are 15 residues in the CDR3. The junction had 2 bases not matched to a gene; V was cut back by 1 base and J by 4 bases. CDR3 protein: CASSLVTSGAETQYF. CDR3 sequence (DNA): TGTGCCAGCAGCTTAGTGACTAGCGGGGCAGAGACCCAGTACTTC.

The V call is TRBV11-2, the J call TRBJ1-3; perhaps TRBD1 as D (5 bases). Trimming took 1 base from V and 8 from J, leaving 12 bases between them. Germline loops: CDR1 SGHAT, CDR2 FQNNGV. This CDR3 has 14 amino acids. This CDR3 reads CASSLVQGGDTIYF. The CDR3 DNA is TGTGCCAGCAGCTTAGTCCAGGGTGGGGACACCATATATTTT.

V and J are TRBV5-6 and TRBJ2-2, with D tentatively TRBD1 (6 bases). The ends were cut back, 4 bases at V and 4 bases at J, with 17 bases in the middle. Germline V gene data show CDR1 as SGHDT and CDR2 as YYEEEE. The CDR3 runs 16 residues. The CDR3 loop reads CASSLIWTESTGELFF. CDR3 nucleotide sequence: TGTGCCAGCAGCCTTATATGGACAGAGTCCACCGGGGAGCTGTTTTTT.

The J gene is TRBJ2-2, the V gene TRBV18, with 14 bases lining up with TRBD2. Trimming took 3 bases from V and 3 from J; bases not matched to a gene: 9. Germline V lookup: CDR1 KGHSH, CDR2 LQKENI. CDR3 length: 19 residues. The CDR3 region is CASSPRLAGGRFDTGELFF. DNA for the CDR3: TGTGCCAGCTCACCTAGACTAGCGGGGGGGCGCTTCGACACCGGGGAGCTGTTTTTT.

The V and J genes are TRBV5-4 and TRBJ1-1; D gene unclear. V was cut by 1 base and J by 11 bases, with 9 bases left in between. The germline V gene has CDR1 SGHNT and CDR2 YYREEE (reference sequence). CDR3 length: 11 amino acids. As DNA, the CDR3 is TGTGCCAGCAGCTTGTCCGGGGTCGCTTTCTTT. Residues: CASSLSGVAFF.

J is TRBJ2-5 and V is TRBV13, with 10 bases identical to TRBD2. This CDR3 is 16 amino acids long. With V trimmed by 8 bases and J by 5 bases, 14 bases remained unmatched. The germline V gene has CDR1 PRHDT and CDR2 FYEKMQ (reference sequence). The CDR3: CASRGVAGGHRETQYF. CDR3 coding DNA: TGTGCCAGCCGTGGGGTAGCGGGGGGTCATAGGGAGACCCAGTACTTC.

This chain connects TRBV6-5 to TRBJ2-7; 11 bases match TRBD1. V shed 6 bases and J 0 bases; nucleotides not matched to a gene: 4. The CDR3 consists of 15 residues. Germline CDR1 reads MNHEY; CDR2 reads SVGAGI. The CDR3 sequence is CASRYGTGGSYEQYF. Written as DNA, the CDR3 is TGTGCCAGCAGATACGGGACAGGGGGCTCCTACGAGCAGTACTTC.

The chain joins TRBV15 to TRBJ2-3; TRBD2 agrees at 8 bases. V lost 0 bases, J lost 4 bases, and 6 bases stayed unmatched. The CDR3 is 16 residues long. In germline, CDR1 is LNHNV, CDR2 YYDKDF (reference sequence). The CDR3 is CATSRDAGGNADTQYF. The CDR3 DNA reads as TGTGCCACCAGCAGAGATGCGGGGGGCAATGCAGATACGCAGTATTTT.

The CDR3 nucleotides are TGTGCCAGTAGCTTAAACAGGGGAGAGGGCGAGCAGTACTTC. Translation: CASSLNRGEGEQYF. The chain uses TRBV19 and TRBJ2-7; 7 bases agree with TRBD1. Germline V CDR1 and CDR2: LNHDA, SQIVND (reference sequence). V shed 6 bases and J 6 bases; nucleotides not matched to a gene: 11. The CDR3 is 14 amino acids.

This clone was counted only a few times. CDR3: CASSEEAGSYNSPLHF. CDR3 nucleotides: TGTGCCAGTAGCGAGGAGGCGGGGTCCTATAATTCACCCCTCCACTTT. The chain is built from TRBV19 and TRBJ1-6; D is uncertain. CDR3 length equals 16 residues. Germline assignment: CDR1 LNHDA and CDR2 SQIVND (reference sequence). Trimming stripped 6 bases from V and 1 base from J, with 13 bases between.

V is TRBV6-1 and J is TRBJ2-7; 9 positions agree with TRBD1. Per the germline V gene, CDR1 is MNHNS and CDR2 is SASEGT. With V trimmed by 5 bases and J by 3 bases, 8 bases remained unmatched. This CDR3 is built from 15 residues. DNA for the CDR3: TGTGCCAGCAGTCCTCAGGGGACAGGGAACTACGAGCAGTACTTC. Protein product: CASSPQGTGNYEQYF.

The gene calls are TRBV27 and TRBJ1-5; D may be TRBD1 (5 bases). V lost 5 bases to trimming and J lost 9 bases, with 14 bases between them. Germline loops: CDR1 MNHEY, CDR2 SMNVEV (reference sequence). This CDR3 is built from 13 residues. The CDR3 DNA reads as TGTGCCAGCAGTGCGGGGGAGGGTCTGCCCCAGCATTTT. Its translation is CASSAGEGLPQHF.

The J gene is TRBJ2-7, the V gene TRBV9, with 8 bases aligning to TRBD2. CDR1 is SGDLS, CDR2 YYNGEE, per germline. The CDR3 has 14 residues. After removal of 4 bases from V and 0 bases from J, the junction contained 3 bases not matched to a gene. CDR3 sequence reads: CASSLAGSSYEQYF. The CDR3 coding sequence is TGTGCCAGCAGCTTAGCGGGGTCCTCCTACGAGCAGTACTTC.

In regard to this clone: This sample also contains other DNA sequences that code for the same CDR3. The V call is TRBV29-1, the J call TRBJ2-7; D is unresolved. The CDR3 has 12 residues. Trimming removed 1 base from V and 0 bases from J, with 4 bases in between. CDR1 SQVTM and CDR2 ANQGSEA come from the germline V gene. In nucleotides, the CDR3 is TGCAGCGTTGAAGGCGCCTCCTACGAGCAGTACTTC. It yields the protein CSVEGASYEQYF.

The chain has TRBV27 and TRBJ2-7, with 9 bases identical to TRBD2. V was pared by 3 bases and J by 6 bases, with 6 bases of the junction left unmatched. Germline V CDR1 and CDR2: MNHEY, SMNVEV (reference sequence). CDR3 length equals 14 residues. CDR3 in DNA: TGTGCCAGCAGTTTGGGCGGGAGGGGATCCGAGCAGTACTTC. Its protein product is CASSLGGRGSEQYF.

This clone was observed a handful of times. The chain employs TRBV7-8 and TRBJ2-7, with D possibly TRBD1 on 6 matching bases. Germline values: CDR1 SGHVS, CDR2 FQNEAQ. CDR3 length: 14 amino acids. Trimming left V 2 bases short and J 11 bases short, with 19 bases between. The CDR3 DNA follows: TGTGCCAGCAGCTTAAGGGCCGGGCCGGGACAAAAGTACTTC. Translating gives CASSLRAGPGQKYF.